This T cell receptor (beta chain) was observed in a study of cytomegalovirus exposure and HLA in healthy donors. Study-wide points: In a later analysis, parvovirus B19, influenza, CMV and Epstein-Barr virus appeared linked to several top co-occurrence clusters.

The study sampled nominally healthy donors, though unrecorded immune exposures were likely. Looked up from germline, CDR1 is SNHLY and CDR2 is FYNNEI. Trimming took off 6 bases at V and 4 bases at J, with 13 bases between the two ends. The CDR3 length is 14 residues. PCR was performed using 60 Vbeta and 13 Jbeta primers. Sequencing used immunoSEQ multiplex PCR; TCRdb keeps in-frame clones, though not all of them. The sample shows about 170,000 clones, 77% of them seen only once. A remark on this clone: Its target is not known.

This chain uses TRBV2 with TRBJ2-1; D may be TRBD2 (6 bases). This clonotype originated in a female donor in good health and CMV-seronegative. The sequenced material came from PBMCs. For the CDR3, the DNA is TGTGCCAGCAGGAGGGACTTAACATACAATGAGCAGTTCTTC. Encoded protein: CASRRDLTYNEQFF.